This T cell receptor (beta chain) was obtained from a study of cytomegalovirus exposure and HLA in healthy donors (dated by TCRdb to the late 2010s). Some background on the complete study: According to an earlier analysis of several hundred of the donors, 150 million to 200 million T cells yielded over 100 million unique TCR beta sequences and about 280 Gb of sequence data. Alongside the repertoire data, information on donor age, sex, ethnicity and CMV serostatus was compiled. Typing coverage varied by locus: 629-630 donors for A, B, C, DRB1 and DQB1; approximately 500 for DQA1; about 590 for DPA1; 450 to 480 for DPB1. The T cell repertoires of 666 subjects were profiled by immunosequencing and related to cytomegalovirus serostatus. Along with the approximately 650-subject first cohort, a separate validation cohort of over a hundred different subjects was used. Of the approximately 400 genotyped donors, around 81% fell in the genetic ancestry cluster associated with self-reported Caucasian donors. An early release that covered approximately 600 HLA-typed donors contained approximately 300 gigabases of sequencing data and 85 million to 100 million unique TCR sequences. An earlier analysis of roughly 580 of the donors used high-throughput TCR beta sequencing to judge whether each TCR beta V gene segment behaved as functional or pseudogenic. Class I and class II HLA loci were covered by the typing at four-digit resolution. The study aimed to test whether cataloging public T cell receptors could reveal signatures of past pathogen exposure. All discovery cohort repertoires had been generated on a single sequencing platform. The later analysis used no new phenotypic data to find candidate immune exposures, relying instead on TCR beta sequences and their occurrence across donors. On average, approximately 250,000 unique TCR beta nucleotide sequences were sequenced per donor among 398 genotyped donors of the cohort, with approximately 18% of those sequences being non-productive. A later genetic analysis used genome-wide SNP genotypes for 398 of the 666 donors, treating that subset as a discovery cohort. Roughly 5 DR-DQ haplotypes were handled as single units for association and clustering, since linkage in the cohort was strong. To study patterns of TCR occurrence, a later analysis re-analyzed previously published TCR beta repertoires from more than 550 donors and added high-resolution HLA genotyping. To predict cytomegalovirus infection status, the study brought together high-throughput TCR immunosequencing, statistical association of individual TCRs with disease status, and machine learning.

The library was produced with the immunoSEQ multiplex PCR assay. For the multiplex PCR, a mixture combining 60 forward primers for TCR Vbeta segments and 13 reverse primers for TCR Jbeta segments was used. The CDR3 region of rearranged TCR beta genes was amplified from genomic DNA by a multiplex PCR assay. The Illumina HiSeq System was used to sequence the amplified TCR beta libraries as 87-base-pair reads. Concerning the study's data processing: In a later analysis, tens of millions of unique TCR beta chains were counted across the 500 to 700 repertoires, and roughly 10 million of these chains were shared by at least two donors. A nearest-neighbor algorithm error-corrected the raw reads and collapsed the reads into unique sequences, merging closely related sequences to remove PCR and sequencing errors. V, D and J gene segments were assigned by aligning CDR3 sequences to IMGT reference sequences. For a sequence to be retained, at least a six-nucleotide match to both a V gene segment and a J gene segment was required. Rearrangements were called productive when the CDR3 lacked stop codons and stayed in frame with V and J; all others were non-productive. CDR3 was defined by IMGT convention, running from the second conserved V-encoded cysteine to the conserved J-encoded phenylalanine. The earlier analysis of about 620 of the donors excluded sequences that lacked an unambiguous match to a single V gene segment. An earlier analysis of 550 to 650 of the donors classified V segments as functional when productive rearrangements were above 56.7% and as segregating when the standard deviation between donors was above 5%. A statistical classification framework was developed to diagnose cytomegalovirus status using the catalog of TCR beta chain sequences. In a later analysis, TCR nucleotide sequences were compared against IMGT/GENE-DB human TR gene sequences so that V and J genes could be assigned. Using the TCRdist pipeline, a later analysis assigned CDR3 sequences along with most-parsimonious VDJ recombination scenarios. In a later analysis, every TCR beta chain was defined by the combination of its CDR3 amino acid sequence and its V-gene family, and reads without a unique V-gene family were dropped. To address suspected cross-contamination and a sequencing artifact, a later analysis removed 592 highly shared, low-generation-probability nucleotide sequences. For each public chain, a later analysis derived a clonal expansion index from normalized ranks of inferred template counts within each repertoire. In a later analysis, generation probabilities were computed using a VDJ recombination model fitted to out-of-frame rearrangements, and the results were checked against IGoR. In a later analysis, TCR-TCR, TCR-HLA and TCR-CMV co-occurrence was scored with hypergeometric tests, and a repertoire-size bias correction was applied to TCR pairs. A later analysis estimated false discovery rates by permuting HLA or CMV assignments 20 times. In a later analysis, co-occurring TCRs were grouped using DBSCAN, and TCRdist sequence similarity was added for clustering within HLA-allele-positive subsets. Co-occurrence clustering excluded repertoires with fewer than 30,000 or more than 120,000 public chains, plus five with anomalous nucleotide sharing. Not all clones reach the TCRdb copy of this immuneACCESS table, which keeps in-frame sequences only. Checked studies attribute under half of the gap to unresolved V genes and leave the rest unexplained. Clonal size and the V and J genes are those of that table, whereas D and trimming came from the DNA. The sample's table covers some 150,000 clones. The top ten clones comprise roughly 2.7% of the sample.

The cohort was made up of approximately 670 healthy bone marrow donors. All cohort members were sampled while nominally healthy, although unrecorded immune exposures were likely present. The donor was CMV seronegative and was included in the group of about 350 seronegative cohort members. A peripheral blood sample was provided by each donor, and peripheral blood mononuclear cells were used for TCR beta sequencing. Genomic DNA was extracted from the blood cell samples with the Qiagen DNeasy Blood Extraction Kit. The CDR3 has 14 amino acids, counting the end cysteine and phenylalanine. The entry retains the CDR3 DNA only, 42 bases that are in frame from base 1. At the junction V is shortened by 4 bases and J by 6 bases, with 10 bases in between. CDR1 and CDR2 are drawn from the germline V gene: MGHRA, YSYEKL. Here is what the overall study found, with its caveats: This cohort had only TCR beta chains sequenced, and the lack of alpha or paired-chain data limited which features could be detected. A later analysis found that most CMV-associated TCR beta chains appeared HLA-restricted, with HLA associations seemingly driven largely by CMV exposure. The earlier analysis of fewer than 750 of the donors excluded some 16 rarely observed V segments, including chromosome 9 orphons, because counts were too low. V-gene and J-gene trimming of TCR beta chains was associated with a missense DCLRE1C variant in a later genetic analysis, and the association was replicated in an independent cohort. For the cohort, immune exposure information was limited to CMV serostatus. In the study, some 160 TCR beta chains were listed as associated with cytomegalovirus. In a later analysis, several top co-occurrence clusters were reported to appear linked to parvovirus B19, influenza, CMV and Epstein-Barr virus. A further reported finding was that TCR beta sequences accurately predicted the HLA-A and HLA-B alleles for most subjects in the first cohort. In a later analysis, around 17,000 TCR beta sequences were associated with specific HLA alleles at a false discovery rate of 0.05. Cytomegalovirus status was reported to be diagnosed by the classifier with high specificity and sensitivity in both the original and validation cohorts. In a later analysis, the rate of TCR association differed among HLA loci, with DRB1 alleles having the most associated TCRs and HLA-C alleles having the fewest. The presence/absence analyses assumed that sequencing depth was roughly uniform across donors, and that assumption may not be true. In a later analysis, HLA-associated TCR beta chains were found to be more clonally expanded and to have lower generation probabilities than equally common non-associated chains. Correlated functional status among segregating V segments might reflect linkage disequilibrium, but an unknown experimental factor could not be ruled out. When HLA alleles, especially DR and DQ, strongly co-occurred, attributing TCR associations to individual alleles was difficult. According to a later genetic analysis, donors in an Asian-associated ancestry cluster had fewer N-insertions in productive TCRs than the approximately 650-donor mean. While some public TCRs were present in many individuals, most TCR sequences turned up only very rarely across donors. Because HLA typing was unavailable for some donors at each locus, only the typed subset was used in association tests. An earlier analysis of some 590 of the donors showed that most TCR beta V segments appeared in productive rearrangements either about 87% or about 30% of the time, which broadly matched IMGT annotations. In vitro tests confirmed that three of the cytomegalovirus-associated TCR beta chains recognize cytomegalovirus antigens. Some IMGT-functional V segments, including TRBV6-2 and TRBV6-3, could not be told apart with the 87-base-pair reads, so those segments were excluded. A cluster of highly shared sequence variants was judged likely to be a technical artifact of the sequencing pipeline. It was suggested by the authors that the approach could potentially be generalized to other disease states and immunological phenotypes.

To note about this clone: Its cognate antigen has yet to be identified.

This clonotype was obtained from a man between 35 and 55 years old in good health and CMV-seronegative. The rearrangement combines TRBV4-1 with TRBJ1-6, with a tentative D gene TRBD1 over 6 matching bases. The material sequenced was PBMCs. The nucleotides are TGCGCCAGCAGCCGAGAACAGGGTAATTCACCCCTCCACTTT. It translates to CASSREQGNSPLHF.